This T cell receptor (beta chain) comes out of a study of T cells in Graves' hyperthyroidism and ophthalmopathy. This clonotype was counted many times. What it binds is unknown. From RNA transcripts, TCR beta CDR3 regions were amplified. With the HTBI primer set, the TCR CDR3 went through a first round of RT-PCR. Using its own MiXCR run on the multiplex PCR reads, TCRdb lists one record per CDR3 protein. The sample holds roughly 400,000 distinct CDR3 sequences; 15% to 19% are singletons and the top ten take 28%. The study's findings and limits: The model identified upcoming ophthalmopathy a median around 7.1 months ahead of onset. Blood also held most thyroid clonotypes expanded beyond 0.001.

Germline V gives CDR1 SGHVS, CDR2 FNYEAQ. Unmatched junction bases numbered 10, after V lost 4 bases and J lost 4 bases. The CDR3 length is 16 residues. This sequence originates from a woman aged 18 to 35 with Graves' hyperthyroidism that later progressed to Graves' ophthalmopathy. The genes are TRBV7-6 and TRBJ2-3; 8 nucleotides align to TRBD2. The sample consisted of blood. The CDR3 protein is CASSSQRGMQADTQYF. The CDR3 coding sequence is TGTGCCAGCAGCTCCCAGCGGGGGATGCAGGCAGATACGCAGTATTTT.